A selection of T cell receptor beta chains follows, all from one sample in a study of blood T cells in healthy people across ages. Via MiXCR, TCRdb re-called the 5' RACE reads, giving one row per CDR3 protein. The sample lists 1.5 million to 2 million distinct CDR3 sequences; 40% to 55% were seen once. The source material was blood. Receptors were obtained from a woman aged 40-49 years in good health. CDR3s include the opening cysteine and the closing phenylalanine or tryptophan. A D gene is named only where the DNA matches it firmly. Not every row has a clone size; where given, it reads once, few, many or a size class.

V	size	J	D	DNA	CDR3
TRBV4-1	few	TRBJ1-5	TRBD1	TGCGCCAGCAGCCAAGAGGCAAGGGGGCGCCGGGGATATCAGCCCCAGCATTTT	CASSQEARGRRGYQPQHF
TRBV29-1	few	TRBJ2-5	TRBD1	TGCAGCGCTGTGGGACAGGCGAGGGAGACCCAGTACTTC	CSAVGQARETQYF
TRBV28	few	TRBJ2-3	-	TGTGCCAGCAGTTTACAGGGTAATTCGCAGTATTTT	CASSLQGNSQYF
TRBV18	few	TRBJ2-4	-	TGTGCCAGCTCACCACTGGAGGGCCTTGCCAAAAACATTCAGTACTTC	CASSPLEGLAKNIQYF
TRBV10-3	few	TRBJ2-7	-	TGTGCCATCAGTACTCCTACAGGGTCCTACGAGCAGTACTTC	CAISTPTGSYEQYF
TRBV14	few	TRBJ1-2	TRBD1	TGTGCCAGCAGCCAACCGGGACAGGGGGCGCGCGGCTACACCTTC	CASSQPGQGARGYTF
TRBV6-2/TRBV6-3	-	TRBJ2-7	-	TGTGCCAGCAGTTACTACCAGGGACCCTACGAGCAGTACTTC	CASSYYQGPYEQYF
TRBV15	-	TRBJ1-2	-	TGTGCCACCAGCAGAGATCGGTGGAACTATGGCTACACCTTC	CATSRDRWNYGYTF
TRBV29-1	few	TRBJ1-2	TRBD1	TGCAGCGTAGCAGGGGGTGACTATGGCTACACCTTC	CSVAGGDYGYTF
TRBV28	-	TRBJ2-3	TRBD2	TGTGCCAGCAGTTACGGACTAGCGGCCTTCACAGATACGCAGTATTTT	CASSYGLAAFTDTQYF
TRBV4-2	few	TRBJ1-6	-	TGTGCCTCCCGGGAGGTAGAGGGTTATTCACCCCTCCACTTT	CASREVEGYSPLHF
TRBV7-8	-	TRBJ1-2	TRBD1	TGTGCCAGCAGCGCAAACAGGGGGAGCTATGGCTACACCTTC	CASSANRGSYGYTF
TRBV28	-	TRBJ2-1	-	TGTGCCACCCTCCAGGGTAGGGGATACAATGAGCAGTTCTTC	CATLQGRGYNEQFF
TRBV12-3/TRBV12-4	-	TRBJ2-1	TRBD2	TGTGCCAGCAGCCGCGGGACTAGCTTGCCAAATGAGCAGTTCTTC	CASSRGTSLPNEQFF
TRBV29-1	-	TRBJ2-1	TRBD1	TGCAGCGTTGTATTGGGACAGGGCCCTTCAAATGAGCAGTTCTTC	CSVVLGQGPSNEQFF
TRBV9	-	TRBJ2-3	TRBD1	TGTGCCAGCAGCCCGTTGAGGGACAGGGCCCCAGATACGCAGTATTTT	CASSPLRDRAPDTQYF
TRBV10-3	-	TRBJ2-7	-	TGTGCCATCAGTAAGCAGGGGGGCCACGAGCAGTACTTC	CAISKQGGHEQYF
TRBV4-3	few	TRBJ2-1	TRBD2	TGCGCCAGCAGCCGACTAGCGGGGACGGATGAGCAGTTCTTC	CASSRLAGTDEQFF
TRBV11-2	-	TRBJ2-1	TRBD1	TGTGCCAGCAGCCAGGACAGGGGGATGCAGTTCTTC	CASSQDRGMQFF
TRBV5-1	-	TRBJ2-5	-	TGCGCCAGCAGGGTCTCGGGGAAAGAGACCCAGTACTTC	CASRVSGKETQYF
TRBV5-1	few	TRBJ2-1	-	TGCGCCAGCAGCTTGCAGCCGACATCCTCCTACAATGAGCAGTTCTTC	CASSLQPTSSYNEQFF
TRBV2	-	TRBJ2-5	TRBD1	TGTGCCAGCAAGGGGACAGGGAGACTCCAAGAGACCCAGTACTTC	CASKGTGRLQETQYF
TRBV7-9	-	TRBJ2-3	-	TGTGCCAGCAGCGCGGGACGAGGGACGTATTTT	CASSAGRGTYF
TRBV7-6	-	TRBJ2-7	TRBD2	TGTGCCAGCAGCTTAGCGCCCCCGGGGGGTGTGACGAGCGAGCAGTACTTC	CASSLAPPGGVTSEQYF
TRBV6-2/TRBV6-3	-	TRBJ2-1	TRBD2	TGTGCCAGCGGACGGACTAGGGGCAATGAGCAGTTCTTC	CASGRTRGNEQFF
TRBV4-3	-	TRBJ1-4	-	TGCGCCAGCAGCCAAGATCCCATAGCAACTAATGAAAAACTGTTTTTT	CASSQDPIATNEKLFF
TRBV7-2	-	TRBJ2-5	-	TGTGCCAGCAGCCCAGGGGGATTGGGGCGGGGAGAGACCCAGTACTTC	CASSPGGLGRGETQYF
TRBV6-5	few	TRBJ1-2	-	TGTGCCGTAGGGAGAGGTTCTAACTATGGCTACACCTTC	CAVGRGSNYGYTF
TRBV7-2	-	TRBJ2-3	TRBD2	TGTGCCAGCAGCCAAAGAAGCGGGGTCGCTAATACGCAGTATTTT	CASSQRSGVANTQYF
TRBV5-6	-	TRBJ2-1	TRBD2	TGTGCCAGCAGCTTGTGGGGGGGGAAGGATGAGCAGTTCTTC	CASSLWGGKDEQFF
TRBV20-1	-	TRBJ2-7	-	TGCAGTGCTAAGATAGGGAGCTCCTACGAGCAGTACTTC	CSAKIGSSYEQYF
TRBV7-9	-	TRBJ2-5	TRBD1	TGTGCCAGCAGCCCTAACCTGGTCCTGACAGGGCTAGAGACCCAGTACTTC	CASSPNLVLTGLETQYF
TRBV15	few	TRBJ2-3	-	TGTGCCACCAGCAGAGATATACGGGCAGGGAGTGTGACAGATACGCAGTATTTT	CATSRDIRAGSVTDTQYF
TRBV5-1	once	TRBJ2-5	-	TGCGCCAGCAGCCAAGCAGGGACGGGACCCCAAGAGACCCAGTACTTC	CASSQAGTGPQETQYF
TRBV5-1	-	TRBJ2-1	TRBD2	TGCGCCAGCAGCAAAAAGACTAGCGGGGCTGATGAGCAGTTCTTC	CASSKKTSGADEQFF
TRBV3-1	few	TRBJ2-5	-	TGTGCCAGCCACTTCAGTCAAGAGACCCAGTACTTC	CASHFSQETQYF
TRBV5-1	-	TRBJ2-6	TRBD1	TGCGCCAGCAGCTCAATCCGGGACAGCTCCCTCGCGACTGGGGCCAACGTCCTGACTTTC	CASSSIRDSSLATGANVLTF
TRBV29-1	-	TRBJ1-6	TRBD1	TGCAGCGTCCGGACAGGGGGCAATGCCTATAATTCACCCCTCCACTTT	CSVRTGGNAYNSPLHF
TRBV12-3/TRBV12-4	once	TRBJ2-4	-	TGTGCCAGCAATGGACAGGGAGGGGGAAACATTCAGTACTTC	CASNGQGGGNIQYF
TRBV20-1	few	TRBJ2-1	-	TGCAGTGCTAGAGATTGGGGCAGAAATGAGCAGTTCTTC	CSARDWGRNEQFF
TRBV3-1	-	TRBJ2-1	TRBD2	TGTGCCAGCAGCCCTGGGACTAGCGGGGGGTATGAGCAGTTCTTC	CASSPGTSGGYEQFF
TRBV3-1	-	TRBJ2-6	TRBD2	TGTGCCAGCAGCCAAGATTTCCGGACTGATAGCGGGGTCCTGACTTTC	CASSQDFRTDSGVLTF
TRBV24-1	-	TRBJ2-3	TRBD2	TGTGCCACCAGTGATCCGACTAGCGGCGGCTTAGGTACGCAGTATTTT	CATSDPTSGGLGTQYF
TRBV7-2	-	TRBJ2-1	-	TGTGCCAGCAGCTTAATGGCCGTAGAGCAGTTCTTC	CASSLMAVEQFF